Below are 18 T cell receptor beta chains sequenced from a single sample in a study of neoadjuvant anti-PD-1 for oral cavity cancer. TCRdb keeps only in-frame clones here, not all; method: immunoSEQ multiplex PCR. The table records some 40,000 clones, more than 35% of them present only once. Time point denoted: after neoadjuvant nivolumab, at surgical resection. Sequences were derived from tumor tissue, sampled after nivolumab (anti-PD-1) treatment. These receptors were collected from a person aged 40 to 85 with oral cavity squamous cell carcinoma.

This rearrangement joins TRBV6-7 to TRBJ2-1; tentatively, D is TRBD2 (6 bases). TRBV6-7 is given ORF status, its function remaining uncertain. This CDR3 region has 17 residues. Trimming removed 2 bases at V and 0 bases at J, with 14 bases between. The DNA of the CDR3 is TGTGCCAGCAGTTACCCCTGGGCCGGGAGCTCCTACAATGAGCAGTTCTTC. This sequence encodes CASSYPWAGSSYNEQFF.

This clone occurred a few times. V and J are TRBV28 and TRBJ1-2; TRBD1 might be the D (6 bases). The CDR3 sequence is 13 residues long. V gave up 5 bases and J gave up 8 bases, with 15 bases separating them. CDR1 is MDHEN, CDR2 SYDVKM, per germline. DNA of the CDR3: TGTGCCAGCAGTACACAGGGAATTGGCGGCTACACCTTC. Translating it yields CASSTQGIGGYTF.

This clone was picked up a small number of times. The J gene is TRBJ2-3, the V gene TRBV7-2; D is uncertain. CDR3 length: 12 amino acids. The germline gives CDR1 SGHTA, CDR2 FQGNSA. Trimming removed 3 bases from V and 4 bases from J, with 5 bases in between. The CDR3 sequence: CASSFGPDTQYF. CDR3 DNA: TGTGCCAGCAGCTTTGGTCCAGATACGCAGTATTTT.

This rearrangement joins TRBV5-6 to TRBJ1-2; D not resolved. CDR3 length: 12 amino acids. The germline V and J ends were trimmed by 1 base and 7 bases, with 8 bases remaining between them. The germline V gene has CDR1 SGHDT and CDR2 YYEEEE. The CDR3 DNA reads TGTGCCAGCAGCTTGAAAGCTACTGGCTACACCTTC. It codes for CASSLKATGYTF.

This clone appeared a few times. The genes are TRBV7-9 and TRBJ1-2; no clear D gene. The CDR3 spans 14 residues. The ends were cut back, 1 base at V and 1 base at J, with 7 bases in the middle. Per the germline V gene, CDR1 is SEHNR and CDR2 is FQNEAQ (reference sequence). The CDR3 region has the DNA TGTGCCAGCAGCTTAGGGCAGCATAACTATGGCTACACCTTC. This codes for CASSLGQHNYGYTF.

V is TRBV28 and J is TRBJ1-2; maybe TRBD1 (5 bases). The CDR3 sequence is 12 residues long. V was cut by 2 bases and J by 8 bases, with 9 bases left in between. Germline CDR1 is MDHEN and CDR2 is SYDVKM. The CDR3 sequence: CASSLGGEGYTF. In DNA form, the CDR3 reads TGTGCCAGCAGTTTAGGAGGGGAAGGCTACACCTTC.

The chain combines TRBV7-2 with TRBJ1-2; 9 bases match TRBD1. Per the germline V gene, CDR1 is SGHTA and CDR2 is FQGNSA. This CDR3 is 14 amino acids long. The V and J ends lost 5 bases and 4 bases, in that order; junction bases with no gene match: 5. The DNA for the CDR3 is TGTGCCAGCAGCGTCACAGGGGGCGGCTATGGCTACACCTTC. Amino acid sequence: CASSVTGGGYGYTF.

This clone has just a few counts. Here the CDR3 reads CASSQVAGGYQPQHF. In DNA, the CDR3 is TGTGCCAGCAGCCAAGTAGCCGGCGGATATCAGCCCCAGCATTTT. V usage is TRBV4-2 and J usage is TRBJ1-5, with no clear D. The V end lost 1 base, the J end lost 5 bases, and 12 bases lay between the germline ends. This CDR3 has 15 residues. Germline CDR1 and CDR2: LGHNA and YNFKEQ.

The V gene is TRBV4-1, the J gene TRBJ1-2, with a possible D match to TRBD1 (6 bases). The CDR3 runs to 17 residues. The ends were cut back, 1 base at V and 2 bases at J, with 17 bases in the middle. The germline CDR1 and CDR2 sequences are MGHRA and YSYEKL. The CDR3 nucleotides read TGCGCCAGCAGCCAAGGGTGGCCGGGGGCAATCAACTATGGCTACACCTTC. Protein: CASSQGWPGAINYGYTF.

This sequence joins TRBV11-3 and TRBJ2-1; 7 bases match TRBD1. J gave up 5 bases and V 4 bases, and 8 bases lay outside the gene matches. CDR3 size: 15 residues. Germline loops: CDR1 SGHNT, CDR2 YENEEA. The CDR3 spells CASSWNRGFNNEQFF. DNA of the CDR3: TGTGCCAGCAGCTGGAACAGGGGTTTCAACAATGAGCAGTTCTTC. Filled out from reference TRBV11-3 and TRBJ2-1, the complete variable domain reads EAGVVQSPRYKIIEKKQPVAFWCNPISGHNTLYWYLQNLGQGPELLIRYENEEAVDDSQLPKDRFSAERLKGVDSTLKIQPAELGDSAVYLCASSWNRGFNNEQFFGPGTRLTVL.

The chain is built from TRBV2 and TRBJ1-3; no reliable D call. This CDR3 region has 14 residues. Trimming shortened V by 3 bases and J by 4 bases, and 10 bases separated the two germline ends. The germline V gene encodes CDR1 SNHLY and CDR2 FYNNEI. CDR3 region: CASSDGRKGNTIYF. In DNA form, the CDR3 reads TGTGCCAGCAGTGATGGGCGGAAAGGAAACACCATATATTTT.

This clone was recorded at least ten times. The DNA of the CDR3 is TGTGCCAGCAGCCAAGATTTTCGGGGGATAAATGGCTACACCTTC. Protein sequence: CASSQDFRGINGYTF. V and J are TRBV14 and TRBJ1-2, with D perhaps TRBD1 (5 bases). The CDR3 consists of 15 residues. V lost 0 bases and J 6 bases, leaving 14 bases between the germline ends. Germline loops: CDR1 SGHDN, CDR2 FVKESK.

The CDR3, as DNA: TGTGCCAGCAGCTTTCAGGGCCACCAAGAGACCCAGTACTTC. Translation gives CASSFQGHQETQYF. V and J are TRBV11-2 and TRBJ2-5; a weak D match, TRBD1 (5 bases). The V end lost 3 bases, the J end lost 0 bases, and 8 bases lay between the germline ends. The germline gives CDR1 SGHAT, CDR2 FQNNGV. This CDR3 has 14 amino acids.

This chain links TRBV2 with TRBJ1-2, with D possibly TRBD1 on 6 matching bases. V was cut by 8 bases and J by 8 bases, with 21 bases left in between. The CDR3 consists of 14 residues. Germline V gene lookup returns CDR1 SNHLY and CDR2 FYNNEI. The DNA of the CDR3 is TGTGCCAGCCCTAAAGGGTGGGGGGCGGAAGGCTACACCTTC. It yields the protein CASPKGWGAEGYTF.

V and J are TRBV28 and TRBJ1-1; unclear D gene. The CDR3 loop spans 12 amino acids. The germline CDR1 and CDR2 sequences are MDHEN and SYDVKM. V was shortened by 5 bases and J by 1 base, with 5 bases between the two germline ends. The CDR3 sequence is CASSMWNTEAFF. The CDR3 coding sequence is TGTGCCAGCAGTATGTGGAACACTGAAGCTTTCTTT.

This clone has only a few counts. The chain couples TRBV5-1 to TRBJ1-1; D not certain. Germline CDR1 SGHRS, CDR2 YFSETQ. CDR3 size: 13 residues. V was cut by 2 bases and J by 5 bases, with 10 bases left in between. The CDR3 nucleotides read TGCGCCAGCAGCTTTGCATCCGAGACTGAAGCTTTCTTT. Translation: CASSFASETEAFF.

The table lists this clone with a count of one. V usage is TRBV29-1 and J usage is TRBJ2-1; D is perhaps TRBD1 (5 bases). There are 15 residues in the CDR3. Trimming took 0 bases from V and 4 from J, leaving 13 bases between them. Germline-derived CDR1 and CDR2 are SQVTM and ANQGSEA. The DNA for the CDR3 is TGCAGCGTTGAAGATTACGAGACAGAGTACAATGAGCAGTTCTTC. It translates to CSVEDYETEYNEQFF.

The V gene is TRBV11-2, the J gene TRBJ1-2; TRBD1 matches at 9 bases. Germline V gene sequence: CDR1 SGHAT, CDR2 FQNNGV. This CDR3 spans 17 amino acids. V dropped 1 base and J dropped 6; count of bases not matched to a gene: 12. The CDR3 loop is CASSLAGGQGQAHGYTF. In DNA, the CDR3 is TGTGCCAGCAGCTTAGCGGGGGGACAGGGCCAGGCCCATGGCTACACCTTC.